These 32 T cell receptor beta chains were sequenced from one sample in a study of T cell repertoires in ileal Crohn's disease. Repertoires were generated with immunoSEQ multiplex PCR, while TCRdb's copy carries only in-frame clones and drops some. The table lists around 15,000 clones, more than 90% of them singletons. Time point reported: inflamed ileum from the surgical specimen. Source material: ileal tissue. Receptors were obtained from an adult with Crohn's disease.

The chain carries TRBV10-3 and TRBJ1-2; unclear D gene. The length of the CDR3 is 13 residues. The V gene's germline CDR1 is ENHRY and CDR2 SYGVKD. With 3 bases removed from V and 4 bases from J, the gap between germline ends came to 9 bases. CDR3 sequence: CAISDRVSYGYTF. The CDR3 nucleotides are TGTGCCATCAGTGACAGAGTCAGCTATGGCTACACCTTC.

CDR3 nucleotides: TGTGCCAGCAGTTTAGGGACAGGGTCGACCCAGTACTTC. Translation: CASSLGTGSTQYF. The chain employs TRBV28 and TRBJ2-5, with 9 positions matching TRBD1. The V gene end was trimmed by 2 bases and the J gene end by 7 bases; junction bases not matched to a gene: 2. The CDR3 contains 13 residues. Germline assignment: CDR1 MDHEN and CDR2 SYDVKM.

This clone was detected once. The rearrangement links TRBV5-4 to TRBJ1-6; D not certain. Germline-derived CDR1 and CDR2 are SGHNT and YYREEE (reference sequence). CDR3 length: 16 amino acids. The V end was cut by 5 bases, the J end by 0 bases, with 12 bases between. The CDR3 DNA reads TGTGCCAGCAGTACAAAGAGGAGCTCCTATAATTCACCCCTCCACTTT. This gives the protein CASSTKRSSYNSPLHF.

This clone was detected once. The chain combines TRBV19 with TRBJ1-2, with TRBD1 matching over 9 bases. The CDR3 is 15 amino acids. The germline V gene encodes CDR1 LNHDA and CDR2 SQIVND (reference sequence). V trimming: 3 bases; J trimming: 4 bases; junction bases outside the gene matches: 6. The CDR3 nucleotides are TGTGCCAGTAGTATTCGTACAGGGGGCGCCTATGGCTACACCTTC. Translating gives CASSIRTGGAYGYTF. Looking up the rest from reference TRBV19 and TRBJ1-2 gives the full variable domain: DGGITQSPKYLFRKEGQNVTLSCEQNLNHDAMYWYRQDPGQGLRLIYYSQIVNDFQKGDIAEGYSVSREKKESFPLTVTSAQKNPTAFYLCASSIRTGGAYGYTFGSGTRLTVV.

This clone was found a few times. This chain joins TRBV5-1 and TRBJ2-3, with 9 bases identical to TRBD1. CDR1 SGHRS and CDR2 YFSETQ come from the germline V gene. V shed 6 bases, J shed 5 bases, and the junction held 7 bases outside the gene matches. The CDR3 is 14 amino acids. DNA for the CDR3: TGCGCCAGCACTTACAGGGGGCTGGGAGATACGCAGTATTTT. Translated: CASTYRGLGDTQYF.

The chain joins TRBV7-8 to TRBJ1-3, with D unclear. The V gene lost 5 bases and the J gene lost 2 bases, with 10 bases spanning the gap. The CDR3 contains 14 residues. The germline V gene encodes CDR1 SGHVS and CDR2 FQNEAQ. The CDR3 DNA reads TGTGCCAGCAGCCCAGAAAACCCTGGAAACACCATATATTTT. It translates to CASSPENPGNTIYF.

This rearrangement joins TRBV13 to TRBJ2-5; D call uncertain. CDR3 length: 14 amino acids. Germline assignment: CDR1 PRHDT and CDR2 FYEKMQ (reference sequence). V was pared by 0 bases and J by 7 bases, with 12 bases between. The CDR3 is CASSLGRPEGTQYF. The CDR3 DNA follows: TGTGCCAGCAGCTTAGGACGACCAGAAGGGACCCAGTACTTC.

J is TRBJ2-2 and V is TRBV6-1; no reliable D call. Trimming shortened V by 3 bases and J by 2 bases, and 1 base separated the two germline ends. CDR1 and CDR2 (germline): MNHNS, SASEGT. This CDR3 is 12 amino acids long. The CDR3 bases are TGTGCCAGCAGTGACAACACCGGGGAGCTGTTTTTT. Its translation is CASSDNTGELFF.

This clone was seen once. J is TRBJ2-1 and V is TRBV6-1; 11 positions match TRBD2. Germline V gene data show CDR1 as MNHNS and CDR2 as SASEGT. Trimming cost V 1 base and J 6 bases; bases outside gene matches: 5. The CDR3 runs 16 residues. CDR3 region: CASSEGVAGGFNEQFF. CDR3 DNA sequence: TGTGCCAGCAGTGAAGGAGTAGCGGGGGGGTTCAATGAGCAGTTCTTC.

The gene calls are TRBV7-2 and TRBJ1-2, with 7 bases matching TRBD1. Germline CDR1 reads SGHTA; CDR2 reads FQGNSA. There are 15 residues in the CDR3. The V and J ends lost 1 base and 5 bases, in that order; junction bases with no gene match: 7. The CDR3: CASSLGKGARYGYTF. The CDR3 DNA follows: TGTGCCAGCAGCTTAGGAAAGGGGGCTCGGTATGGCTACACCTTC.

The chain recombines TRBV25-1 with TRBJ1-2; D is uncertain. V was pared by 6 bases and J by 3 bases, with 20 bases between. Germline V gives CDR1 MGHDK, CDR2 SYGVNS. The CDR3 runs 16 residues. The CDR3 spells CASSPTGPRRDYGYTF. Here the CDR3 DNA reads TGTGCCAGCAGCCCTACCGGGCCACGCCGGGACTATGGCTACACCTTC.

The chain carries TRBV18 and TRBJ1-1; TRBD1 is a possible D gene (6 bases). This CDR3 has 15 amino acids. The germline V gene encodes CDR1 KGHSH and CDR2 LQKENI. V gave up 3 bases and J gave up 1 base, with 12 bases separating them. CDR3 DNA sequence: TGTGCCAGCTCACCCAAGGACAGTAAGAACACTGAAGCTTTCTTT. Its protein is CASSPKDSKNTEAFF.

This sequence joins TRBV6-6 and TRBJ2-2, with D hard to call. Germline values: CDR1 MNHNY, CDR2 SVGAGI (reference sequence). The CDR3 has 15 amino acids. V was shortened by 0 bases and J by 7 bases, with 12 bases between the two germline ends. CDR3 DNA: TGTGCCAGCAGTTACTCAGAGACTCGCGGCGGGGAGCTGTTTTTT. It encodes CASSYSETRGGELFF.

The gene calls are TRBV28 and TRBJ1-1; no definite D call. Germline loops: CDR1 MDHEN, CDR2 SYDVKM. V lost 5 bases and J 2 bases, leaving 15 bases between the germline ends. CDR3 length: 15 amino acids. CDR3 DNA: TGTGCCAGCAGTCCGCGCAGAATAACTAACACTGAAGCTTTCTTT. This gives the protein CASSPRRITNTEAFF.

V and J are TRBV5-4 and TRBJ2-2, with 7 bases aligning to TRBD1. The CDR3 covers 16 residues. The trim removed 4 bases at V and 2 bases at J, leaving 8 bases unmatched. Germline V gives CDR1 SGHNT, CDR2 YYREEE (reference sequence). The CDR3 DNA follows: TGTGCCAGCAGCAGAACCGGGACAGCAAACACCGGGGAGCTGTTTTTT. Amino acids: CASSRTGTANTGELFF.

With respect to this clone: Because it lacks the conserved phenylalanine or tryptophan at the end, this CDR3 is likely a read error. The V and J genes are TRBV5-6 and TRBJ1-1; D is perhaps TRBD1 (6 bases). CDR1 is SGHDT, CDR2 YYEEEE, per germline. CDR3 length: 15 amino acids. V gave up 7 bases and J gave up 0 bases, with 16 bases separating them. The CDR3 region is CASHPTGTLNTEAFL. The DNA of the CDR3 is TGTGCCAGCCACCCGACCGGGACACTGAACACTGAAGCTTTCCTT.

V is TRBV4-1 and J is TRBJ2-2; D may be TRBD2 (7 bases). Deletions cut 0 bases from V and 6 bases from J, with 11 bases between. From germline, CDR1 is MGHRA and CDR2 YSYEKL. The CDR3 is 15 amino acids. The CDR3 bases are TGCGCCAGCAGCCAAGATGGGGGGGCCGCCGGGGAGCTGTTTTTT. This sequence encodes CASSQDGGAAGELFF.

The genes are TRBV6-1 and TRBJ2-1; 7 bases are a match to TRBD1. This CDR3 region has 11 residues. From germline, CDR1 is MNHNS and CDR2 SASEGT. With 4 bases clipped from V and 12 bases from J, the junction kept 3 bases outside the gene matches. CDR3 DNA: TGTGCCAGCAGTGCGGGGACAGTGCAGTTCTTC. This codes for CASSAGTVQFF.

The chain employs TRBV4-1 and TRBJ1-2, with D possibly TRBD1 on 5 matching bases. This CDR3 is 14 amino acids long. Trimming pared 4 bases from V and 6 bases from J, leaving 15 bases between. The germline V gene has CDR1 MGHRA and CDR2 YSYEKL. This CDR3 reads CASSPTGRVDGYTF. CDR3 nucleotides: TGCGCCAGCAGCCCAACCGGCAGGGTGGATGGCTACACCTTC.

This chain links TRBV2 with TRBJ1-4; TRBD1 agrees at 10 bases. The junction had 4 bases not matched to a gene; V was cut back by 4 bases and J by 2 bases. CDR1 is SNHLY and CDR2 is FYNNEI in the germline V gene. This CDR3 has 16 amino acids. In DNA, the CDR3 is TGTGCCAGCAGTGCCCCGACAGGGGGCACTAATGAAAAACTGTTTTTT. Translating it yields CASSAPTGGTNEKLFF.

The J gene is TRBJ1-5, the V gene TRBV2; D might be TRBD1 (5 bases). CDR1 and CDR2 from the germline V gene are SNHLY and FYNNEI. Between the trimmed V and J ends, which lost 4 bases and 6 bases, there was a span of 16 bases. The CDR3 loop spans 15 amino acids. Written as DNA, the CDR3 is TGTGCCAGCAGTGGTGTAGGACAAGGCGTTCAGCCCCAGCATTTT. It codes for CASSGVGQGVQPQHF.

CDR3 loop: CASSPIGSSGANVLTF. The CDR3 bases are TGTGCCAGCAGCCCCATAGGAAGCTCTGGGGCCAACGTCCTGACTTTC. This chain connects TRBV28 to TRBJ2-6; D remains ambiguous. Germline assignment: CDR1 MDHEN and CDR2 SYDVKM. With 6 bases removed from V and 0 bases from J, the gap between germline ends came to 12 bases. The CDR3 is 16 residues long.

The V call is TRBV6-7, the J call TRBJ2-7, with D tentatively TRBD1 or TRBD2 (6 bases each). TRBV6-7 is an open reading frame, and its role is uncertain. The CDR3 runs 15 residues. Between the trimmed V and J ends, which lost 6 bases and 5 bases, there was a span of 20 bases. CDR3 bases: TGTGCCAGCAGCCCCAGGGGACTCCTCGGCGACGAGCAGTACTTC. Amino acids: CASSPRGLLGDEQYF.

This chain joins TRBV15 and TRBJ2-7; D may be TRBD2 (6 bases). Trimming left V 5 bases short and J 7 bases short, with 24 bases between. This CDR3 has 16 amino acids. In germline, CDR1 is LNHNV, CDR2 YYDKDF (reference sequence). The CDR3 sequence is CATSRRSGTAVLEQYF. The CDR3 bases are TGTGCCACCAGCCGAAGGTCGGGGACTGCCGTCTTGGAGCAGTACTTC.

The chain combines TRBV5-1 with TRBJ1-1, with D possibly matching TRBD1 (5 bases). CDR1 and CDR2 (germline): SGHRS, YFSETQ. The CDR3 has 15 residues. V lost 5 bases and J lost 1, with 15 bases in between. The CDR3 spells CASRRGQGGNTEAFF. The CDR3, as DNA: TGCGCCAGCAGAAGAGGGCAGGGCGGGAACACTGAAGCTTTCTTT.

The gene calls are TRBV6-1 and TRBJ1-1; possibly TRBD1 for D (6 bases). V lost 0 bases and J lost 1, with 18 bases in between. Looked up from germline, CDR1 is MNHNS and CDR2 is SASEGT. The CDR3 extends over 18 amino acids. CDR3 nucleotides: TGTGCCAGCAGTGAAGCGCTTCTGATGGGACACCGGAACACTGAAGCTTTCTTT. Residues: CASSEALLMGHRNTEAFF.

A single count supports this clone. The chain has TRBV7-9 and TRBJ1-1; D gene unclear. The ends were cut back, 2 bases at V and 6 bases at J, with 10 bases in the middle. Per germline, CDR1 SEHNR and CDR2 FQNEAQ (reference sequence). The CDR3 runs 13 residues. The CDR3 is CASSLNLGSEAFF. CDR3 coding DNA: TGTGCCAGCAGCTTAAACTTGGGTTCTGAAGCTTTCTTT. Complete variable domain (other parts from reference TRBV7-9 and TRBJ1-1): DTGVSQNPRHKITKRGQNVTFRCDPISEHNRLYWYRQTLGQGPEFLTYFQNEAQLEKSRLLSDRFSAERPKGSFSTLEIQRTEQGDSAMYLCASSLNLGSEAFFGQGTRLTVV.

The gene calls are TRBV4-1 and TRBJ2-3, with TRBD2 matching over 13 bases. This CDR3 contains 17 residues. Germline V gives CDR1 MGHRA, CDR2 YSYEKL. The junction had 4 bases not matched to a gene; V was cut back by 0 bases and J by 4 bases. CDR3 nucleotides: TGCGCCAGCAGCCAAGAATATGGACTAGCGGGGGCAGATACGCAGTATTTT. Amino acid sequence: CASSQEYGLAGADTQYF.

The chain employs TRBV4-2 and TRBJ2-1, with TRBD2 identical over 13 bases. Germline CDR1 reads LGHNA; CDR2 reads YNFKEQ. There are 15 residues in the CDR3. V was pared by 4 bases and J by 5 bases, with 2 bases of the junction left unmatched. The CDR3 DNA reads TGTGCCAGCAGCCGAGGACTAGCGGGGGACAATGAGCAGTTCTTC. This gives the protein CASSRGLAGDNEQFF.

The chain carries TRBV2 and TRBJ1-5; 9 nucleotides agree with TRBD1. This CDR3 has 15 residues. The V segment lost 3 bases and the J segment 4 bases; nucleotides outside the gene matches: 4. Germline CDR1 is SNHLY and CDR2 is FYNNEI. The CDR3 sequence is CASSDNRGQNQPQHF. Written as DNA, the CDR3 is TGTGCCAGCAGTGATAACAGGGGGCAGAATCAGCCCCAGCATTTT.

This chain joins TRBV6-1 and TRBJ2-7; D might be TRBD1 (6 bases). The CDR3 spans 15 residues. Between the trimmed V and J ends, which lost 1 base and 2 bases, there was a span of 12 bases. Germline V gene lookup returns CDR1 MNHNS and CDR2 SASEGT. The CDR3 spells CASSEDVRGTYEQYF. CDR3 coding DNA: TGTGCCAGCAGTGAAGATGTCAGGGGAACCTACGAGCAGTACTTC.

The chain couples TRBV4-1 to TRBJ2-1; 10 bases match TRBD2. The junction had 8 bases not matched to a gene; V was cut back by 0 bases and J by 3 bases. The CDR3 consists of 18 residues. CDR1 and CDR2 (germline): MGHRA, YSYEKL. The CDR3 loop reads CASSQDWVAGGIYNEQFF. The CDR3 nucleotides are TGCGCCAGCAGCCAAGATTGGGTAGCGGGGGGTATCTACAATGAGCAGTTCTTC.